This T cell receptor beta chain was observed in a study of blood T cell repertoires in COVID-19. Across the whole study: The United States, Italy and Spain provided the acute and convalescent COVID-19 samples. PBMCs, B-cell-depleted T cells, or T cells provided the cDNA or gDNA that made up the material.

Recruited during active infection, patients (from Seattle) were subsequently followed longitudinally. Per the authors' pipeline: Amplified reference gene primers provided the basis for estimating nucleated cell counts. Sequencing used immunoSEQ multiplex PCR; TCRdb keeps in-frame clones, though not all of them. V and J calls plus clone size are reproduced from that table; the DNA served to infer D and trimming. The sample has 150,000 to 250,000 clones, around 94% seen once; the top ten hold 0.7% to 0.8%. Sequenced: peripheral blood. The sequence was obtained from a man aged 25-40 years with COVID-19, enrolled during active disease.

As DNA, the CDR3 is TGTGCCGTGAACAGGGCGGAGAACACTGAAGCTTTCTTT. It yields the protein CAVNRAENTEAFF. The chain joins TRBV30 to TRBJ1-1; a possible D gene is TRBD1 (6 bases). The CDR3 runs 13 residues. Germline CDR1 reads GTSNPN; CDR2 reads SVGIG (reference sequence). The V end was cut by 8 bases, the J end by 1 base, with 14 bases between.